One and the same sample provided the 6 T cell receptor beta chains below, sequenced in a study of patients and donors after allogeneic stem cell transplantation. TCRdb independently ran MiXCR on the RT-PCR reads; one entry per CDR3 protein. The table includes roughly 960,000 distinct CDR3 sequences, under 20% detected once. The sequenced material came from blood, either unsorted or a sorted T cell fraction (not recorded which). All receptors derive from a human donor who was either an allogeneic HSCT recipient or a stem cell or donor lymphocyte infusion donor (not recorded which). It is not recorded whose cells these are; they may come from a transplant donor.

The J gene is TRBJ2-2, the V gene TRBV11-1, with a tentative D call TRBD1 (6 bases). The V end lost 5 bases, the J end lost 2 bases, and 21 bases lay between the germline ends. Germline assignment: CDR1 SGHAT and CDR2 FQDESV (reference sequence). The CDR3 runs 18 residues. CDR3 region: CASSLSGTPSYNTGELFF. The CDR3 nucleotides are TGTGCCAGCAGCCTCTCCGGGACACCCTCTTACAACACCGGGGAGCTGTTTTTT.

CDR3 DNA sequence: TGTGCCAGCAGTGAAGGCAGGGGGTGGAACACTGAAGCTTTCTTT. It translates to CASSEGRGWNTEAFF. The chain recombines TRBV25-1 with TRBJ1-1; TRBD1 agrees at 7 bases. The CDR3 loop spans 15 amino acids. Germline loops: CDR1 MGHDK, CDR2 SYGVNS. With V trimmed by 2 bases and J by 1 base, 4 bases remained unmatched. The variable domain in full, with the rest retrieved from reference TRBV25-1 and TRBJ1-1, is EADIYQTPRYLVIGTGKKITLECSQTMGHDKMYWYQQDPGMELHLIHYSYGVNSTEKGDLSSESTVSRIRTEHFPLTLESARPSHTSQYLCASSEGRGWNTEAFFGQGTRLTVV.

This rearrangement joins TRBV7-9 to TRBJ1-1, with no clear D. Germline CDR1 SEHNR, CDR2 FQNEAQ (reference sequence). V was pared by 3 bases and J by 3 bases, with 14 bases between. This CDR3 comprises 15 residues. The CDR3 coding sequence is TGTGCCAGCAGCTTGGGGAACCCGGCGTACACTGAAGCTTTCTTT. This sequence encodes CASSLGNPAYTEAFF.

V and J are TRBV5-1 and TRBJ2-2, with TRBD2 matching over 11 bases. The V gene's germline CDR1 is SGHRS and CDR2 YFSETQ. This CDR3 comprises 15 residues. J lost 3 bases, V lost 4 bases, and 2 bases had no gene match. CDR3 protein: CASSGTSGYTGELFF. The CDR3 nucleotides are TGCGCCAGCAGCGGGACTAGCGGCTACACCGGGGAGCTGTTTTTT. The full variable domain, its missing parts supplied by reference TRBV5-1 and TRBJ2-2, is KAGVTQTPRYLIKTRGQQVTLSCSPISGHRSVSWYQQTPGQGLQFLFEYFSETQRNKGNFPGRFSGRQFSNSRSEMNVSTLELGDSALYLCASSGTSGYTGELFFGEGSRLTVL.

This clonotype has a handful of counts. The CDR3 bases are TGTGCCAGCAGCCTAGGGAGGCCGCTCCACACAGATACGCAGTATTTT. Translated: CASSLGRPLHTDTQYF. V gene TRBV14 combines with J gene TRBJ2-3; D is possibly TRBD2 (6 bases). Germline loops: CDR1 SGHDN, CDR2 FVKESK. Deletions cut 4 bases from V and 2 bases from J, with 16 bases between. The CDR3 has 16 residues.

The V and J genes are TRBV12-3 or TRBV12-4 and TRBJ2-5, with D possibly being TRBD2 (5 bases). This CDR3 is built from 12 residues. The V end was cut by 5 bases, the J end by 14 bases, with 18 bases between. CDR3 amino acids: CASSVGRTVGYF. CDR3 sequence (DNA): TGTGCCAGCAGTGTTGGGAGAACTGTGGGTTACTTC.